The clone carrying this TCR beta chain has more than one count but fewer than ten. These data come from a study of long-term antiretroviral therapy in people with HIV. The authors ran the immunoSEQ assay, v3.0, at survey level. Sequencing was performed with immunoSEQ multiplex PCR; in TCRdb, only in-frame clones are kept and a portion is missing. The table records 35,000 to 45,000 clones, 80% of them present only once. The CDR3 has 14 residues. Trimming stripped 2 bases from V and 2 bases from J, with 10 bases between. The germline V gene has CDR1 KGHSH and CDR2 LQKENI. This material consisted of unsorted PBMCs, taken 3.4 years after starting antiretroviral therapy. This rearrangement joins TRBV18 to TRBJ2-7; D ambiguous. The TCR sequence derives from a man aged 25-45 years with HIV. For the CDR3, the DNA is TGTGCCAGCTCACCAAGGCTGGAAACCTACGAGCAGTACTTC. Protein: CASSPRLETYEQYF.